The 10 T cell receptor beta chains in this list originate from one sample, sequenced in a study of T cell repertoires in cytomegalovirus infection. MiXCR, run by TCRdb on the reads, gives a single entry per CDR3 protein. The table lists 450,000 to 550,000 distinct CDR3 sequences, approximately 17% of them singletons. Sequenced input: CD8+ T cells from PBMCs. The receptors stem from a human donor in good health (CMV status not recorded). Some clones in this sample may be carry-over from other donors' samples.

The rearrangement uses TRBV20-1 and TRBJ1-2; the D is unclear. The ends were cut back, 0 bases at V and 7 bases at J, with 9 bases in the middle. CDR3 length: 12 amino acids. The germline V gene encodes CDR1 DFQATT and CDR2 SNEGSKA (reference sequence). The CDR3 sequence: CSARESKGGYTF. DNA for the CDR3: TGCAGTGCTAGAGAGTCCAAGGGTGGCTACACCTTC.

V and J are TRBV28 and TRBJ1-1; no firm D call. CDR1 and CDR2 (germline): MDHEN, SYDVKM. The CDR3 sequence is 14 residues long. Trimming pared 7 bases from V and 3 bases from J, leaving 15 bases between. As DNA, the CDR3 is TGTGCCAGCAACGGTCCTTGGCGGGACACTGAAGCTTTCTTT. It is translated as CASNGPWRDTEAFF.

This clonotype was detected only a few times. The J gene is TRBJ1-1, the V gene TRBV5-4, with 9 bases lining up with TRBD1. Unmatched junction bases numbered 5, after V lost 3 bases and J lost 8 bases. This CDR3 region has 13 residues. Germline CDR1 reads SGHNT; CDR2 reads YYREEE (reference sequence). CDR3: CASSWTGEGEAFF. The CDR3 nucleotides read TGTGCCAGCAGCTGGACAGGGGAAGGGGAAGCTTTCTTT.

This clonotype was detected a few times. This CDR3 reads CASSIVANEQFF. The CDR3 nucleotides are TGTGCCAGTAGTATAGTGGCTAATGAGCAGTTCTTC. This chain connects TRBV19 to TRBJ2-1; D remains unclear. Trimming removed 1 base from V and 7 bases from J, with 5 bases in between. The germline gives CDR1 LNHDA, CDR2 SQIVND (reference sequence). This CDR3 comprises 12 residues. Filled out from reference TRBV19 and TRBJ2-1, the complete variable domain reads DGGITQSPKYLFRKEGQNVTLSCEQNLNHDAMYWYRQDPGQGLRLIYYSQIVNDFQKGDIAEGYSVSREKKESFPLTVTSAQKNPTAFYLCASSIVANEQFFGPGTRLTVL.

Many counts were recorded for this clonotype. V is TRBV7-8 and J is TRBJ2-1; D remains ambiguous. Germline V gene lookup returns CDR1 SGHVS and CDR2 FQNEAQ. Trimming stripped 0 bases from V and 6 bases from J, with 9 bases between. The CDR3 covers 14 residues. The CDR3 sequence: CASSLAPSSNEQFF. CDR3 nucleotides: TGTGCCAGCAGCTTAGCGCCTAGTTCCAATGAGCAGTTCTTC.

This clonotype was counted at least ten times. The CDR3 loop is CASSPDRLFTGELFF. CDR3 in DNA: TGTGCCAGTAGTCCCGACAGGCTCTTTACCGGGGAGCTGTTTTTT. V and J are TRBV19 and TRBJ2-2, with TRBD1 as a possible D gene (6 bases). The CDR3 totals 15 residues. The germline V gene encodes CDR1 LNHDA and CDR2 SQIVND (reference sequence). Between the trimmed V and J ends, which lost 5 bases and 5 bases, there was a span of 15 bases. The whole variable domain, filled in from reference TRBV19 and TRBJ2-2, reads DGGITQSPKYLFRKEGQNVTLSCEQNLNHDAMYWYRQDPGQGLRLIYYSQIVNDFQKGDIAEGYSVSREKKESFPLTVTSAQKNPTAFYLCASSPDRLFTGELFFGEGSRLTVL.

This clonotype was recorded many times. The rearrangement uses TRBV27 and TRBJ2-2, with no clear D. Germline lookup yields CDR1 MNHEY and CDR2 SMNVEV (reference sequence). V lost 1 base and J 3 bases, leaving 6 bases between the germline ends. This CDR3 contains 14 residues. This CDR3 reads CASSLLGYTGELFF. In nucleotides, the CDR3 is TGTGCCAGCAGTTTATTGGGTTACACCGGGGAGCTGTTTTTT.

This clonotype showed up many times. V is TRBV29-1 and J is TRBJ2-2; D is undetermined. Trimming shortened V by 7 bases and J by 3 bases, and 9 bases separated the two germline ends. CDR3 length: 12 residues. From germline, CDR1 is SQVTM and CDR2 ANQGSEA. The CDR3: CSADRDTGELFF. CDR3 DNA: TGCAGCGCAGACCGGGACACCGGGGAGCTGTTTTTT.

In its sample, this clonotype was seen many times. This chain joins TRBV12-3 or TRBV12-4 and TRBJ1-3, with a possible D match to TRBD1 (6 bases). The CDR3 spans 16 residues. Trimming pared 2 bases from V and 9 bases from J, leaving 20 bases between. The CDR3 sequence: CASSLRDMISRGTIYF. The CDR3 DNA sequence: TGTGCCAGCAGTTTACGGGACATGATATCCCGGGGCACCATATATTTT.

The chain combines TRBV19 with TRBJ1-5; D might be TRBD1 (5 bases). Trimming took 5 bases from V and 9 from J, leaving 8 bases between them. In germline, CDR1 is LNHDA, CDR2 SQIVND (reference sequence). The CDR3 has 11 residues. The CDR3 region has the DNA TGTGCCAGTAGTTTCGGGGGGCCCCAGCATTTT. Translated, it gives CASSFGGPQHF.